This note documents a single TCR beta chain sequence. This specimen belongs to a study of shared clonotypes between healthy human individuals. The germline V gene encodes CDR1 LGHNT and CDR2 FRNRAP. The CDR3 consists of 12 residues. TCRdb keeps only in-frame clones here, not all; method: immunoSEQ multiplex PCR. The repertoire consists of fewer than 600,000 clones, with about four fifths occurring once and the leading ten covering over 10%. The sequenced sample consisted of PBMCs. This rearrangement joins TRBV12-5 to TRBJ2-5, with no clear D. The J call is in doubt because the DNA end fits TRBJ2-7 better. The TCR originated in a woman aged 40 to 50 in good health. Some clones in this sample may be carry-over from other donors' samples. The CDR3, as DNA: TGTGCTAGTGGCAAATCCCCGTACGAGCAGTACTTC. Its translation is CASGKSPYEQYF.